A single sample is the source of the 25 T cell receptor beta chains below, sequenced in a study of post-analysis software for immune sequencing data. TCR beta cDNA libraries had unique molecular identifiers. TCRdb reanalysed the PCR reads using MiXCR and keeps one entry per CDR3 protein. The sample yields around 710,000 distinct CDR3 sequences, under 60% seen once. General study points: Among 4 or 5 TRBV segments more frequent in patients than controls were TRBV5-6, TRBV5-1 and TRBV20-1.

The antigens these receptors bind are not known. Sequencing was performed on blood. Receptors were obtained from a girl aged 10-17 years with multiple sclerosis.

Remarks on this clonotype: Since a much larger clone is just one base distant, this may be a read error. The V gene is TRBV6-5, the J gene TRBJ2-7; D gene uncertain. The CDR3 is 15 amino acids. CDR1 MNHEY and CDR2 SVGAGI come from the germline V gene. CDR3 DNA: TGTGCCAACAGTTACTCAGGCGCGAGTCCCGCCGAGCAGTACTTC. This translates into CANSYSGASPAEQYF.

The chain recombines TRBV12-3 or TRBV12-4 with TRBJ2-7; 7 bases align to TRBD1. The junction had 5 bases not matched to a gene; V was cut back by 6 bases and J by 0 bases. This CDR3 comprises 14 residues. CDR3 in amino acids: CASSSGTVSYEQYF. The CDR3, as DNA: TGTGCCAGCAGCTCCGGGACAGTCTCCTACGAGCAGTACTTC.

The count of this clonotype is one. The CDR3 DNA is TGTGCCAGCAGCTCAACCGGGACTAGGGGCGTTGTTGATGAGCAGTTCTTC. Translating gives CASSSTGTRGVVDEQFF. The rearrangement links TRBV5-6 to TRBJ2-1, with 8 bases identical to TRBD2. The germline gives CDR1 SGHDT, CDR2 YYEEEE. After removal of 3 bases from V and 8 bases from J, the junction contained 16 bases not matched to a gene. The CDR3 is 17 residues long.

The chain carries TRBV9 and TRBJ2-7; TRBD2 matches 13 bases. Gene TRBJ2-5 matches the end of the DNA better, so the J call may be wrong. This CDR3 is built from 16 residues. Germline CDR1 and CDR2: SGDLS and YYNGEE. This CDR3 reads CASSTGLAGVKETQYF. CDR3 DNA sequence: TGTGCCAGCAGCACCGGACTAGCGGGAGTGAAAGAGACCCAGTACTTC.

The gene calls are TRBV12-3 or TRBV12-4 and TRBJ1-2; no reliable D call. The CDR3 covers 16 residues. The V end lost 6 bases, the J end lost 2 bases, and 19 bases lay between the germline ends. Written as DNA, the CDR3 is TGTGCCAGCAGCTTGGATTCGTTAGGGAGAAACTATGGCTACACCTTC. Encoded protein: CASSLDSLGRNYGYTF.

This clonotype appeared a few times. The V and J genes are TRBV20-1 and TRBJ2-7, with 9 bases aligning to TRBD2. The CDR3 sequence is 13 residues long. Per the germline V gene, CDR1 is DFQATT and CDR2 is SNEGSKA (reference sequence). Unmatched junction bases numbered 5, after V lost 3 bases and J lost 5 bases. The DNA for the CDR3 is TGCAGTGCTAGCGGGCTAGCGGGAAACGAGCAGTACTTC. Its translation: CSASGLAGNEQYF.

The chain employs TRBV18 and TRBJ2-7, with 8 bases aligning to TRBD2. The V segment lost 0 bases and the J segment 9 bases; nucleotides outside the gene matches: 7. CDR3 length equals 14 residues. Germline V gene sequence: CDR1 KGHSH, CDR2 LQKENI. For the CDR3, the DNA is TGTGCCAGCTCACCACCCGGGACTAGAAACGGGCAGTACTTC. Translating it yields CASSPPGTRNGQYF.

This clonotype occurred once. The germline gene is not matched at one end of the junction; a read error may be the cause. The rearrangement joins TRBV6-1 to TRBJ1-1; possibly TRBD1 for D (5 bases). Germline V gene data show CDR1 as MNHNS and CDR2 as SASEGT. The CDR3 spans 12 residues. The CDR3 is CAGSQRQFEAFF. The DNA for the CDR3 is TGTGCCGGCAGTCAGCGACAGTTTGAAGCTTTCTTT.

This clonotype was counted a few times. This chain links TRBV5-1 with TRBJ2-1; maybe TRBD1 (5 bases). Trimming pared 5 bases from V and 4 bases from J, leaving 10 bases between. The CDR3 is 13 residues long. Germline-derived CDR1 and CDR2 are SGHRS and YFSETQ. CDR3 amino acids: CASRPTGYNEQFF. CDR3 nucleotides: TGCGCCAGCAGGCCTACAGGTTACAATGAGCAGTTCTTC.

The rearrangement joins TRBV14 to TRBJ1-2; a possible D gene is TRBD1 (5 bases). Between the trimmed V and J ends, which lost 1 base and 6 bases, there was a span of 6 bases. The CDR3 loop spans 12 amino acids. Germline-derived CDR1 and CDR2 are SGHDN and FVKESK. The CDR3 DNA is TGTGCCAGCAGCCAAGGACAGCATGGCTACACCTTC. This gives the protein CASSQGQHGYTF.

In its sample, this clonotype was seen once. The V call is TRBV7-9, the J call TRBJ2-7, with a possible D match to TRBD1 (6 bases). The V gene's germline CDR1 is SEHNR and CDR2 FQNEAQ (reference sequence). There are 16 residues in the CDR3. V was shortened by 2 bases and J by 6 bases, with 20 bases between the two germline ends. The CDR3 region has the DNA TGTGCCAGCAGCTTATCCCCGACAGGAGTTACGTGCGAGCAGTACTTC. Protein sequence: CASSLSPTGVTCEQYF.

This clonotype came up a few times. The V and J genes are TRBV7-9 and TRBJ2-1, with D maybe TRBD2 (5 bases). The V end was cut by 3 bases, the J end by 9 bases, with 6 bases between. Per the germline V gene, CDR1 is SEHNR and CDR2 is FQNEAQ (reference sequence). The CDR3 spans 11 residues. The CDR3 DNA follows: TGTGCCAGCAGCTTCGGGATTGAGCAGTTCTTC. Translated: CASSFGIEQFF.

J is TRBJ2-1 and V is TRBV7-2, with TRBD2 matching over 7 bases. Per germline, CDR1 SGHTA and CDR2 FQGNSA. J gave up 7 bases and V 1 base, and 10 bases lay outside the gene matches. The length of the CDR3 is 16 residues. Here the CDR3 DNA reads TGTGCCAGCAGCTTAGGGGGGGGACTAATCGGGAATGAGCAGTTCTTC. Protein product: CASSLGGGLIGNEQFF.

The table lists this clonotype with a few counts. The rearrangement uses TRBV10-2 and TRBJ1-5; 7 bases map to TRBD1. V dropped 8 bases and J dropped 7; count of bases not matched to a gene: 14. CDR1 WSHSY and CDR2 SAAADI come from the germline V gene. The CDR3 is made up of 15 amino acids. The chain's CDR3 is CASSSQQGWKQPQHF. The CDR3 DNA reads TGCGCCAGCTCAAGTCAACAGGGGTGGAAGCAGCCCCAGCATTTT.

This chain connects TRBV29-1 to TRBJ2-3, with unresolved D. Between the trimmed V and J ends, which lost 6 bases and 5 bases, there was a span of 24 bases. The germline gives CDR1 SQVTM, CDR2 ANQGSEA. The CDR3 contains 16 residues. CDR3 bases: TGCAGCGTGACAAAAGGACCCCACAAGTATGAAGATACGCAGTATTTT. It specifies CSVTKGPHKYEDTQYF.

The V gene is TRBV24-1, the J gene TRBJ2-5; D may be TRBD1 or TRBD2 (5 bases each). Trimming took 4 bases from V and 3 from J, leaving 14 bases between them. Germline-derived CDR1 and CDR2 are KGHDR and SFDVKD. The CDR3 is made up of 15 amino acids. In nucleotides, the CDR3 is TGTGCCACCAGTGACCACGACATGGGGGAAGAGACCCAGTACTTC. Residues: CATSDHDMGEETQYF.

The V gene is TRBV7-8, the J gene TRBJ2-3, with TRBD1 identical over 8 bases. V shed 5 bases and J 4 bases; nucleotides not matched to a gene: 11. CDR1 and CDR2 from the germline V gene are SGHVS and FQNEAQ. The CDR3 is 16 amino acids. This CDR3 reads CASSHDDRGIADTQYF. CDR3 coding DNA: TGTGCCAGCAGCCACGACGACAGGGGAATCGCAGATACGCAGTATTTT. Drawing the rest from reference TRBV7-8 and TRBJ2-3, the complete variable domain is GAGVSQSPRYKVAKRGQDVALRCDPISGHVSLFWYQQALGQGPEFLTYFQNEAQLDKSGLPSDRFFAERPEGSVSTLKIQRTQQEDSAVYLCASSHDDRGIADTQYFGPGTRLTVL.

This clonotype appeared a few times. The V and J genes are TRBV10-3 and TRBJ2-7; 10 bases match TRBD1. The CDR3 has 17 amino acids. Losses at the gene ends were 2 bases for V and 5 bases for J; bases not matched to a gene: 12. The germline CDR1 and CDR2 sequences are ENHRY and SYGVKD. CDR3 protein: CAISEAKGGTGVHEQYF. CDR3 in DNA: TGTGCCATCAGTGAGGCGAAGGGCGGGACAGGGGTCCACGAGCAGTACTTC.

V usage is TRBV12-3 or TRBV12-4 and J usage is TRBJ2-5, with D hard to call. Between the trimmed V and J ends, which lost 5 bases and 4 bases, there was a span of 8 bases. CDR3 length: 12 amino acids. The DNA for the CDR3 is TGTGCCAGCAGTCCCGACGGAGAGACCCAGTACTTC. Protein: CASSPDGETQYF.

This clonotype was counted a few times. The gene calls are TRBV7-8 and TRBJ2-1; 13 nucleotides line up with TRBD2. V lost 7 bases, J lost 7 bases, and 10 bases stayed unmatched. The germline V gene encodes CDR1 SGHVS and CDR2 FQNEAQ. This CDR3 has 16 amino acids. CDR3: CASNDGLAGEGNEQFF. CDR3 coding DNA: TGTGCCAGCAACGATGGACTAGCGGGAGAAGGTAATGAGCAGTTCTTC.

This clonotype was detected only a few times. The rearrangement joins TRBV27 to TRBJ1-2, with D unresolved. Germline V gives CDR1 MNHEY, CDR2 SMNVEV (reference sequence). V dropped 3 bases and J dropped 3 bases, with 8 bases sitting between them. This CDR3 spans 13 amino acids. The CDR3 is CASSLRQHYGYTF. CDR3 DNA sequence: TGTGCCAGCAGTTTGCGGCAACACTATGGCTACACCTTC.

This clonotype turned up a few times. The V gene is TRBV20-1, the J gene TRBJ2-1, with TRBD2 identical over 8 bases. This CDR3 has 14 residues. Trimming took 2 bases from V and 3 from J; bases not matched to a gene: 3. Germline values: CDR1 DFQATT, CDR2 SNEGSKA (reference sequence). CDR3 bases: TGCAGTGCTAGATCTAGCGGGCTCTACAATGAGCAGTTCTTC. This sequence encodes CSARSSGLYNEQFF.

For the CDR3, the DNA is TGCAGCGCTGTCCGGGACAGGGGTACTGAAGCTTTCTTT. Translating it yields CSAVRDRGTEAFF. The chain has TRBV29-1 and TRBJ1-1; TRBD1 matches at 10 bases. This CDR3 has 13 amino acids. V trimming: 7 bases; J trimming: 5 bases; junction bases outside the gene matches: 7. Germline values: CDR1 SQVTM, CDR2 ANQGSEA.

The chain employs TRBV27 and TRBJ2-1; TRBD2 agrees at 7 bases. The germline V gene has CDR1 MNHEY and CDR2 SMNVEV (reference sequence). The trim removed 5 bases at V and 1 base at J, leaving 11 bases unmatched. The CDR3 consists of 17 residues. CDR3 nucleotide sequence: TGTGCCAGCAGTCCACAACCAGCGGGGATATCCTACAATGAGCAGTTCTTC. It is translated as CASSPQPAGISYNEQFF.

The chain is built from TRBV6-2 or TRBV6-3 and TRBJ2-7, with a tentative D call TRBD1 (6 bases). The DNA end lines up better with TRBJ2-5; the J call may be wrong. The CDR3 extends over 13 amino acids. Germline V gives CDR1 MNHEY, CDR2 SVGEGT. CDR3: CASSKRQEETQYF. In nucleotides, the CDR3 is TGTGCCAGCAGTAAACGACAGGAAGAGACCCAGTACTTC.